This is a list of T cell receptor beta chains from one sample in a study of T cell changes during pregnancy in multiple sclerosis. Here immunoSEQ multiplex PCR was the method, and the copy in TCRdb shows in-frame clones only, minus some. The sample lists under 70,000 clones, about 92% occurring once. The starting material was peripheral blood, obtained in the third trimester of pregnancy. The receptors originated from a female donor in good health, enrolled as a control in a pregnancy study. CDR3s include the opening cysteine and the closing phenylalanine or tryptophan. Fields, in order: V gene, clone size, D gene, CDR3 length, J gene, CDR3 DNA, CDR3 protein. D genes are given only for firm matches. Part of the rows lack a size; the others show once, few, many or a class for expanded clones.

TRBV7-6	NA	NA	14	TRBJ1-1	TGTGCCAGCAGCTTATCCGGACAGAACACTGAAGCTTTCTTT	CASSLSGQNTEAFF
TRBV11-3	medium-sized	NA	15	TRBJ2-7	TGTGCCAGCAGCTTTGGGCAGGGCGACATCTACGAGCAGTACTTC	CASSFGQGDIYEQYF
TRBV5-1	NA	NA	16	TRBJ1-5	TGCGCCAGCAGCTTGGAACCTATGGGGGCTGATCAGCCCCAGCATTTT	CASSLEPMGADQPQHF
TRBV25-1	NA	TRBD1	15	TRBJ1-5	TGTGCCAGCAGTGCACAGGGGGCATGGAATCAGCCCCAGCATTTT	CASSAQGAWNQPQHF
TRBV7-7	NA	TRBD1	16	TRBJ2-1	TGTGCTAGCAGCTCCGAAGACAGGGCGGAGTGGGAAAAGCAGTTCTTC	CASSSEDRAEWEKQFF
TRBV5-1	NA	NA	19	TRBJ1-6	TGCGCCAGCAGCCCAGGGTGGTTGACGGATAGCTCCTATAATTCACCCCTCCACTTT	CASSPGWLTDSSYNSPLHF
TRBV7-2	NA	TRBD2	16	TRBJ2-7	TGTGCCAGCAGCGTAGTGGGCGGGGGGGCCTTGTACGAGCAGTACTTC	CASSVVGGGALYEQYF
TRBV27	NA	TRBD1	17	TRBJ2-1	TGTGCCAGCAGTTTGAGGGAATGGGGACAGATGGCCAATGAGCAGTTCTTC	CASSLREWGQMANEQFF
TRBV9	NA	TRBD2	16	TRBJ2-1	TGTGCCAGCAGCCTCTTCGGGGTAGCGGGAGACAATGAGCAGTTCTTC	CASSLFGVAGDNEQFF
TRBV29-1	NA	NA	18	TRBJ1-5	TGCAGCGTTGAAGAACGGGACACAGCACATCCTAGCAATCAGCCCCAGCATTTT	CSVEERDTAHPSNQPQHF
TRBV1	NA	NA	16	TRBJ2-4	TGCACCAGCAGCCAAGAAAAGGACAGGCTGGCCTCGCCGGAGGACTTC	CTSSQEKDRLASPEDF
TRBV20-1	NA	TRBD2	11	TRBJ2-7	TGCAGTGCTAGGGGGGGGTACGAGCAGTACTTC	CSARGGYEQYF
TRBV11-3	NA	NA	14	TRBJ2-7	TGTGCCAGCAGCCCATCGACACCTTCCTACGAGCAGTACTTC	CASSPSTPSYEQYF
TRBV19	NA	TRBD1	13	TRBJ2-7	TGTGCCAGTAGTACCGGGACAGGGTACGAGCAGTACTTC	CASSTGTGYEQYF
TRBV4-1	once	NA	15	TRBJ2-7	TGCGCCAGCAGCCAATCGTACAGCCTCTCCTACGAGCAGTACTTC	CASSQSYSLSYEQYF
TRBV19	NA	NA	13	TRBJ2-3	TGTGCCAGTAGTACGGGGGGCACAGATACGCAGTATTTT	CASSTGGTDTQYF
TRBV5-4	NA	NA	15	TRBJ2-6	TGTGCCAGCAGCTTTGAGGGGGCTGGGGCCAACGTCCTGACTTTC	CASSFEGAGANVLTF
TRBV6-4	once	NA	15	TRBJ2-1	TGTGCCAGCAGTGGACAGCCGAGCTCCTACAATGAGCAGTTCTTC	CASSGQPSSYNEQFF
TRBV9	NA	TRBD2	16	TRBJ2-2	TGTGCCAGCAGTCAGACAGGGACTAGCGTTACCGGGGAGCTGTTTTTT	CASSQTGTSVTGELFF
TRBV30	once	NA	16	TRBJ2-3	TGTGCCTGGAGTCCCACGGGCAGGGCGCAAACAGATACGCAGTATTTT	CAWSPTGRAQTDTQYF
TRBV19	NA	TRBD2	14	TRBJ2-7	TGTGCCAGTAGTTCCGGGACTAGACCCTCCGAGCAGTACTTC	CASSSGTRPSEQYF
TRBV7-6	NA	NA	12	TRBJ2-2	TGTGCCAGCAGCTTAGACAGTTGGGAGCTGTTTTTT	CASSLDSWELFF
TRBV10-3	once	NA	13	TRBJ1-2	TGTGCCATCAGTGAGTCGACGGGGAATGGCTACACCTTC	CAISESTGNGYTF